In its sample, the clone carrying this TCR beta chain was seen a few times. This entry is derived from a study of T cell responses to AZD1222 COVID-19 vaccine. The table came from immunoSEQ multiplex PCR; TCRdb's copy has only in-frame clones and leaves some out. The sample has roughly 150,000 clones; 85% to 90% are singletons. The CDR3 runs 12 residues. The germline V and J ends were trimmed by 7 bases and 10 bases, with 18 bases remaining between them. Germline V gene lookup returns CDR1 SQVTM and CDR2 ANQGSEA. This TCR was sampled from an adult who received the AZD1222 COVID-19 vaccine. This material consisted of peripheral blood, taken 28 days after the second AZD1222 dose. The chain is built from TRBV29-1 and TRBJ2-3, with D perhaps given as TRBD1 or TRBD2 (5 bases each). CDR3 sequence (DNA): TGCAGCGCAAAGAGGGACGGCCCCCCGCAGTATTTT. It encodes CSAKRDGPPQYF.